Each of the 19 T cell receptor beta chains below was sequenced from the same sample in a study of T cells in Graves' hyperthyroidism and ophthalmopathy. From RNA transcripts, TCR beta CDR3 regions were amplified. Initially, a first-round RT-PCR of the TCR CDR3 employed the HTBI primer set. TCRdb reanalysed the multiplex PCR reads using MiXCR and keeps one entry per CDR3 protein. Of about 290,000 distinct CDR3 sequences in the sample, around 15% were seen once. The sequenced material came from blood. All receptors come from a woman aged 45 to 65 with Graves' hyperthyroidism that later progressed to Graves' ophthalmopathy.

This clonotype has more than one count but fewer than ten. V gene TRBV20-1 combines with J gene TRBJ1-6, with D tentatively TRBD1 (6 bases). Germline V gene data show CDR1 as DFQATT and CDR2 as SNEGSKA (reference sequence). The CDR3 runs to 13 residues. V gave up 3 bases and J gave up 7 bases, with 10 bases separating them. The CDR3 bases are TGCAGTGCTAGGGGGGACACCAATTCACCCCTCCACTTT. Its protein product is CSARGDTNSPLHF.

This clonotype showed up many times. The chain carries TRBV18 and TRBJ2-3, with D tentatively TRBD1 (6 bases). V lost 6 bases and J 2 bases, leaving 21 bases between the germline ends. Per germline, CDR1 KGHSH and CDR2 LQKENI. This CDR3 is 17 amino acids long. Written as DNA, the CDR3 is TGTGCCAGCTCGGCGCGGACAGTTAGTTCCCTCACAGATACGCAGTATTTT. It encodes CASSARTVSSLTDTQYF.

This clonotype was detected ten times or more. This chain uses TRBV6-5 with TRBJ2-3; possibly TRBD2 for D (6 bases). Trimming shortened V by 2 bases and J by 2 bases, and 8 bases separated the two germline ends. CDR3 length equals 14 residues. Germline CDR1 MNHEY, CDR2 SVGAGI. The CDR3 DNA sequence: TGTGCCAGCAGTTACGAGCGGGTCACAGATACGCAGTATTTT. Protein: CASSYERVTDTQYF.

This clonotype has a single count. Relative to the germline gene, one junction end is altered; a read error may explain this. This rearrangement joins TRBV3-1 to TRBJ2-2; a possible D gene is TRBD2 (7 bases). The CDR3 is 13 residues long. Germline CDR1 is LGHDT and CDR2 is YNNKEL (reference sequence). CDR3 residues: CASTDQEGGELLF. CDR3 in DNA: TGTGCCAGCACCGACCAGGAGGGGGGGGAGCTGCTTTTT.

The sample holds many counts of this clonotype. The chain combines TRBV18 with TRBJ1-1; a possible D gene is TRBD1 (5 bases). V dropped 4 bases and J dropped 6 bases, with 15 bases sitting between them. CDR3 length equals 14 residues. The germline CDR1 and CDR2 sequences are KGHSH and LQKENI. The CDR3 region is CASSLGGRWAEAFF. The CDR3 bases are TGTGCCAGCTCACTGGGGGGACGGTGGGCTGAAGCTTTCTTT.

This clonotype was recorded many times. The chain is built from TRBV6-1 and TRBJ2-5; 7 bases line up with TRBD1. Trimming at V came to 6 bases and at J to 1 base, leaving 8 bases not matched to a gene. CDR3 size: 15 residues. Germline CDR1 is MNHNS and CDR2 is SASEGT. CDR3: CASRDRVEGQETQYF. The CDR3 DNA reads TGTGCCAGCAGAGACAGGGTAGAGGGCCAAGAGACCCAGTACTTC.

This clonotype was seen at least ten times. This chain connects TRBV2 to TRBJ2-7; a weak D match, TRBD2 (6 bases). Germline CDR1 reads SNHLY; CDR2 reads FYNNEI. The CDR3 spans 14 residues. Trimming shortened V by 7 bases and J by 0 bases, and 13 bases separated the two germline ends. The CDR3 sequence: CASNWRGASYEQYF. The CDR3 coding sequence is TGTGCCAGCAACTGGCGGGGCGCCTCCTACGAGCAGTACTTC.

This clonotype has at least ten counts. The J gene is TRBJ2-7, the V gene TRBV18; the match to TRBD2 covers 9 bases. The ends lost 3 bases at V and 7 bases at J; junction bases unmatched: 10. Germline lookup yields CDR1 KGHSH and CDR2 LQKENI. The length of the CDR3 is 15 residues. CDR3 sequence: CASSPALAGSSEQYF. Here the CDR3 DNA reads TGTGCCAGCTCACCCGCCCTAGCGGGATCGAGTGAGCAGTACTTC. The complete variable domain, with remaining parts taken from reference TRBV18 and TRBJ2-7, reads NAGVMQNPRHLVRRRGQEARLRCSPMKGHSHVYWYRQLPEEGLKFMVYLQKENIIDESGMPKERFSAEFPKEGPSILRIQQVVRGDSAAYFCASSPALAGSSEQYFGPGTRLTVT.

The chain joins TRBV28 to TRBJ2-7; no clear D gene. Deletions cut 8 bases from V and 3 bases from J, with 11 bases between. Germline V lookup: CDR1 MDHEN, CDR2 SYDVKM. The CDR3 sequence is 12 residues long. CDR3 in amino acids: CASSDTYYEQYF. The CDR3 bases are TGTGCCAGCTCAGATACATACTACGAGCAGTACTTC.

This clonotype came up many times. The rearrangement uses TRBV5-1 and TRBJ2-7; D ambiguous. The V end was cut by 2 bases, the J end by 2 bases, with 8 bases between. The CDR3 extends over 13 amino acids. Germline-derived CDR1 and CDR2 are SGHRS and YFSETQ. CDR3 amino acids: CASSFDAAYEQYF. The CDR3 DNA follows: TGCGCCAGCAGCTTTGATGCGGCCTACGAGCAGTACTTC.

The CDR3 reads CSARGALSTYEQYF. The CDR3 nucleotides are TGCAGTGCTAGGGGGGCTCTGAGTACATACGAGCAGTACTTC. The V call is TRBV20-1, the J call TRBJ2-7; TRBD1 might be the D (6 bases). The germline gives CDR1 DFQATT, CDR2 SNEGSKA (reference sequence). With 3 bases removed from V and 4 bases from J, the gap between germline ends came to 16 bases. This CDR3 comprises 14 residues.

This clonotype was seen many times. The rearrangement uses TRBV2 and TRBJ2-1; D call uncertain. The V end lost 4 bases, the J end lost 5 bases, and 6 bases lay between the germline ends. This CDR3 contains 12 residues. Per germline, CDR1 SNHLY and CDR2 FYNNEI. The CDR3 bases are TGTGCCAGCAGTGGATCCCACAATGAGCAGTTCTTC. Translated: CASSGSHNEQFF.

This clonotype was detected many times. The chain links TRBV20-1 to TRBJ2-1; D gene ambiguous. The CDR3 extends over 12 amino acids. Germline V gives CDR1 DFQATT, CDR2 SNEGSKA (reference sequence). Trimming removed 3 bases from V and 6 bases from J, with 9 bases in between. In DNA, the CDR3 is TGCAGTGCTAGTCCTCAGTTCAATGAGCAGTTCTTC. Translation gives CSASPQFNEQFF.

The chain carries TRBV10-1 and TRBJ1-3, with TRBD1 identical over 7 bases. Germline trimming cut 2 bases from V and 0 bases from J; bases unmatched to any gene: 10. The germline V gene encodes CDR1 WNHNN and CDR2 SYGVQD (reference sequence). The CDR3 totals 18 residues. CDR3: CASSEAPLGQNSGNTIYF. The CDR3 region has the DNA TGCGCCAGCAGTGAGGCTCCTCTGGGACAGAACTCTGGAAACACCATATATTTT.

Many counts were recorded for this clonotype. The rearrangement joins TRBV3-1 to TRBJ2-1, with TRBD1 matching 8 bases. Germline CDR1 is LGHDT and CDR2 is YNNKEL (reference sequence). The trim removed 3 bases at V and 3 bases at J, leaving 7 bases unmatched. The CDR3 spans 16 residues. DNA of the CDR3: TGTGCCAGCAGCCACGTCAGGACAGGGAACTACAATGAGCAGTTCTTC. Translating it yields CASSHVRTGNYNEQFF.

This clonotype appeared many times. The gene calls are TRBV2 and TRBJ2-2; D is possibly TRBD2 (7 bases). V dropped 8 bases and J dropped 4 bases, with 17 bases sitting between them. CDR3 size: 15 residues. Germline V gene sequence: CDR1 SNHLY, CDR2 FYNNEI. Here the CDR3 reads CASGGRGGFTGELFF. Written as DNA, the CDR3 is TGTGCCAGCGGCGGTAGGGGGGGTTTCACCGGGGAGCTGTTTTTT.

This clonotype was observed a few times. The V call is TRBV20-1, the J call TRBJ2-7, with D tentatively TRBD2 (6 bases). V was pared by 6 bases and J by 4 bases, with 10 bases between. The CDR3 extends over 11 amino acids. Germline V gene lookup returns CDR1 DFQATT and CDR2 SNEGSKA (reference sequence). The CDR3 nucleotides read TGCAGTGCCGGGGGAAGATACGAGCAGTACTTC. Encoded protein: CSAGGRYEQYF.

There are many counts of this clonotype. V is TRBV6-1 and J is TRBJ1-3; D not resolved. Trimming removed 7 bases from V and 2 bases from J, with 12 bases in between. The CDR3 is made up of 14 amino acids. The V gene's germline CDR1 is MNHNS and CDR2 SASEGT. CDR3: CASMAGPPGNTIYF. The CDR3 bases are TGTGCCAGCATGGCGGGCCCCCCTGGAAACACCATATATTTT.

In its sample, this clonotype was seen many times. The chain has TRBV20-1 and TRBJ2-2, with D possibly TRBD2 on 6 matching bases. V was shortened by 3 bases and J by 7 bases, with 9 bases between the two germline ends. The CDR3 length is 12 residues. CDR1 and CDR2 from the germline V gene are DFQATT and SNEGSKA (reference sequence). The CDR3 sequence is CSASRGIGELFF. The DNA of the CDR3 is TGCAGTGCTAGCCGGGGGATCGGGGAGCTGTTTTTT.